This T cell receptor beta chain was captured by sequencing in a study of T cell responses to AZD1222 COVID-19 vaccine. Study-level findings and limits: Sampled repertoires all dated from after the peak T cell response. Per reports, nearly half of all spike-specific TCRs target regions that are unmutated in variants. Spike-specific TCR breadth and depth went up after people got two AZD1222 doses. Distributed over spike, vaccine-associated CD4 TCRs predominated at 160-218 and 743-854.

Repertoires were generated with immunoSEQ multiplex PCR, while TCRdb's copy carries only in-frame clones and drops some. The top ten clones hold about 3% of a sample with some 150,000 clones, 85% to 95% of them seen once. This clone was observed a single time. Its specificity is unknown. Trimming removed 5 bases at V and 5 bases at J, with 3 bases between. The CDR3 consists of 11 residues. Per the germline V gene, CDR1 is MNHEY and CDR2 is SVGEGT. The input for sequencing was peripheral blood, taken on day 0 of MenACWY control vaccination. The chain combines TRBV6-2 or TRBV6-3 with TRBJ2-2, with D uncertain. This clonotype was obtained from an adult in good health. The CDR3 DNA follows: TGTGCCAGCAGTGTAACCGGGGAGCTGTTTTTT. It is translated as CASSVTGELFF.